What follows is one T cell receptor (beta chain) and its context. CDR1 and CDR2 (germline): SQVTM, ANQGSEA. The V and J ends lost 7 bases and 0 bases respectively, with 10 bases between them. The CDR3 has 12 residues. The data were produced by immunoSEQ multiplex PCR, yet TCRdb's version contains in-frame clones alone and is incomplete. The sample has approximately 68,000 clones, 70% to 85% seen once. The data were taken from a study of blood T cell repertoires in COVID-19. Sequencing used peripheral blood. The TCR originated in a woman aged 45-60 years with acute or convalescent COVID-19. The J gene is TRBJ2-7, the V gene TRBV29-1; D unresolved. The CDR3 protein is CSAARYSYEQYF. CDR3 coding DNA: TGCAGCGCCGCTAGATACTCCTACGAGCAGTACTTC.